The next 4 T cell receptor beta chains were all read from a single sample in a study of T cell repertoires in cytomegalovirus infection. The antigens of these receptors remain unknown. Using its own MiXCR run on the reads, TCRdb lists one record per CDR3 protein. The sample lists about 700,000 distinct CDR3 sequences; roughly 33% were seen once. Sequencing used cultured PBMCs, obtained from culture after CMV antigen stimulation. Receptors originate from a human donor in good health (CMV status not recorded). Some clones in this sample may be carry-over from other donors' samples.

In this sample, this clonotype turned up many times. V gene TRBV6-1 combines with J gene TRBJ2-2, with D possibly being TRBD2 (5 bases). This CDR3 is 13 amino acids long. The V gene's germline CDR1 is MNHNS and CDR2 SASEGT. The V end lost 11 bases, the J end lost 0 bases, and 10 bases lay between the germline ends. CDR3 DNA sequence: TGTGCCGAGGCTAGCTCGAACACCGGGGAGCTGTTTTTT. It translates to CAEASSNTGELFF.

The chain couples TRBV10-3 to TRBJ1-2, with D unclear. V shed 4 bases and J shed 0 bases, with 6 bases lying between them. The CDR3 sequence is 13 residues long. Germline loops: CDR1 ENHRY, CDR2 SYGVKD. CDR3 DNA: TGTGCCATCAGTGGAGGAACTAACTATGGCTACACCTTC. It is translated as CAISGGTNYGYTF.

The rearrangement links TRBV7-8 to TRBJ2-5, with D perhaps assigned TRBD1 or TRBD2 (5 bases each). Looked up from germline, CDR1 is SGHVS and CDR2 is FQNEAQ. The length of the CDR3 is 14 residues. V lost 1 base and J lost 5, with 11 bases in between. The DNA for the CDR3 is TGTGCCAGCAGCTTAGTAGGGGACCGGGAGACCCAGTACTTC. This codes for CASSLVGDRETQYF.

This clonotype was seen a few times. The CDR3 spells CASSYSRAWETQYF. The CDR3, as DNA: TGTGCCAGCAGTTACTCGAGGGCGTGGGAGACCCAGTACTTC. The chain employs TRBV6-5 and TRBJ2-5; D may be TRBD2 (5 bases). This CDR3 is 14 amino acids long. Germline CDR1 reads MNHEY; CDR2 reads SVGAGI. With 0 bases removed from V and 5 bases from J, the gap between germline ends came to 10 bases.